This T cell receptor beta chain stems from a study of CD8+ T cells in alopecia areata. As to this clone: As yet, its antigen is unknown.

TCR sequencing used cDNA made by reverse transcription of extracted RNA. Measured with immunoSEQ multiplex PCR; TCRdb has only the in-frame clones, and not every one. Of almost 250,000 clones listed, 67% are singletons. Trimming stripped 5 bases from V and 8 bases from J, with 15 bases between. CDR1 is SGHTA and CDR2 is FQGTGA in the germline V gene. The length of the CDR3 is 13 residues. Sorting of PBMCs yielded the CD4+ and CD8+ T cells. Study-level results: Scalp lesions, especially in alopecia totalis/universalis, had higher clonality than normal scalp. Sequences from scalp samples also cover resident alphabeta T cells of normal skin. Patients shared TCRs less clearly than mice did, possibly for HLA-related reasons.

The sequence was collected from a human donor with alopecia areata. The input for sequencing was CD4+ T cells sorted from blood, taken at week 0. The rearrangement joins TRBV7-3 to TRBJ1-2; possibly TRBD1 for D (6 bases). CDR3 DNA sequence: TGTGCCAGCAGCCAACAGGGATCCGGCGGCTACACCTTC. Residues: CASSQQGSGGYTF.